The T cell receptor beta chain described here comes from a study of blood T cells in healthy people across ages. Study-wide points: Total diversity from one million sequenced T cells was likely underestimated. Naive T cell percentage showed a strong correlation with TCR beta diversity.

Concerning this clonotype: Its antigen remains unknown.

It was with a sample-barcoded 5' primer and a J-beta primer mix that a second PCR of roughly 6 to 11 cycles was run. TCRdb processed the 5' RACE reads anew with MiXCR; each CDR3 protein has one entry. The table has 1,500,000 or so distinct CDR3 sequences, 59% seen once. The V gene's germline CDR1 is MNHEY and CDR2 SVGAGI. The CDR3 is 15 amino acids. The sequencing input was blood. The clonotype comes from a man younger than 35 in good health. The chain has TRBV6-5 and TRBJ2-7; 10 bases agree with TRBD2. The J call could be wrong; TRBJ2-5 is a better fit for the DNA end. The CDR3 spells CASSWLAGVQETQYF. The CDR3 DNA reads TGTGCCAGCAGTTGGCTAGCGGGAGTCCAAGAGACCCAGTACTTC.